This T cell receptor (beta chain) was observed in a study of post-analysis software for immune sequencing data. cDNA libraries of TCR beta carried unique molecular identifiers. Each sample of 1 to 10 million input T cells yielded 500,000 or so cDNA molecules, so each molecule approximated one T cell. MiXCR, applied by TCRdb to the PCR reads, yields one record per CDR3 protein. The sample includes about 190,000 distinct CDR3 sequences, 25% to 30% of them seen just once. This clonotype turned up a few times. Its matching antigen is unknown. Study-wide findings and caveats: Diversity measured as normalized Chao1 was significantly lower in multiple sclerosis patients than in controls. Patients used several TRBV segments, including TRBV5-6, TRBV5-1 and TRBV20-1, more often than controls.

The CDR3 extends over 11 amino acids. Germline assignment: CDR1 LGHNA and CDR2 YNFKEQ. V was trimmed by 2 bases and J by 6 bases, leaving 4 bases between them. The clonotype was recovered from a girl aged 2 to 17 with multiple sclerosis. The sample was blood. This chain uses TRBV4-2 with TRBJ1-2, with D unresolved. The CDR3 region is CASSQNDGYTF. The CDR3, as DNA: TGTGCCAGCAGCCAAAACGATGGCTACACCTTC.